Presented here are 10 T cell receptor beta chains from one specimen sequenced in a study of vaccination and CD4 T cells after COVID-19. TCRdb re-called the PCR reads with MiXCR, one entry per CDR3 protein. The data hold 30,000 to 40,000 distinct CDR3 sequences, with about 35% observed a single time. As to time point: late sampling 161 to 241 days after vaccination in three convalescent patients. The starting material was CD4+ T cells from blood, obtained about 7 months after SARS-CoV-2 vaccination. The receptors stem from a human donor who had recovered from COVID-19.

The chain is built from TRBV28 and TRBJ2-2, with 7 nucleotides matching TRBD1. Germline V gene lookup returns CDR1 MDHEN and CDR2 SYDVKM. This CDR3 comprises 15 residues. V lost 8 bases to trimming and J lost 2 bases; unmatched junction nucleotides: 8. CDR3 region: CASLNRDRNTGELFF. CDR3 bases: TGTGCCAGCTTAAACCGGGACAGAAACACCGGGGAGCTGTTTTTT.

The CDR3 bases are TGTGCCAGTAGTTGGCAGCCCTCCACAGATACGCAGTATTTT. Translation: CASSWQPSTDTQYF. The chain couples TRBV19 to TRBJ2-3; no clear D gene. V was pared by 5 bases and J by 2 bases, with 11 bases between. This CDR3 spans 14 amino acids. CDR1 and CDR2 from the germline V gene are LNHDA and SQIVND (reference sequence).

This clonotype has only a few counts. CDR3 residues: CASSPDRHYGYTF. CDR3 DNA: TGTGCCAGCAGCCCAGACAGGCACTATGGCTACACCTTC. V usage is TRBV5-6 and J usage is TRBJ1-2; D might be TRBD1 (6 bases). The V gene's germline CDR1 is SGHDT and CDR2 YYEEEE. Trimming shortened V by 4 bases and J by 3 bases, and 10 bases separated the two germline ends. CDR3 length: 13 residues.

The chain is built from TRBV12-3 or TRBV12-4 and TRBJ2-5, with no clear D. The CDR3 has 11 amino acids. V lost 6 bases and J lost 7, with 9 bases in between. CDR3 in DNA: TGTGCCAGCAGATTCGGGTGGACCCAGTACTTC. Protein product: CASRFGWTQYF.

This clonotype was picked up a small number of times. The chain employs TRBV6-1 and TRBJ2-1, with a tentative D call TRBD2 (6 bases). The germline V gene has CDR1 MNHNS and CDR2 SASEGT. With 5 bases removed from V and 4 bases from J, the gap between germline ends came to 15 bases. The CDR3 runs 15 residues. DNA for the CDR3: TGTGCCAGCAGTCCAATGGGCGGGAAGTACAATGAGCAGTTCTTC. Protein product: CASSPMGGKYNEQFF.

This chain's CDR3 is CASSSLSVPNGYTF. The CDR3 nucleotides read TGTGCCAGCAGCTCGCTGTCAGTGCCCAATGGCTACACCTTC. The chain combines TRBV7-8 with TRBJ1-2; D is unclear. CDR3 size: 14 residues. Trimming removed 4 bases at V and 6 bases at J, with 15 bases between. CDR1 is SGHVS and CDR2 is FQNEAQ in the germline V gene. Full variable domain (remainder filled in from reference TRBV7-8 and TRBJ1-2): GAGVSQSPRYKVAKRGQDVALRCDPISGHVSLFWYQQALGQGPEFLTYFQNEAQLDKSGLPSDRFFAERPEGSVSTLKIQRTQQEDSAVYLCASSSLSVPNGYTFGSGTRLTVV.

V usage is TRBV19 and J usage is TRBJ1-1, with D hard to call. Per germline, CDR1 LNHDA and CDR2 SQIVND (reference sequence). Trimming cost V 1 base and J 4 bases, with 10 bases left between them. The CDR3 extends over 14 amino acids. DNA for the CDR3: TGTGCCAGTAGTATAGGAGGCAGGTCCACTGAAGCTTTCTTT. This gives the protein CASSIGGRSTEAFF.

This clonotype has only a few counts. The chain joins TRBV6-1 to TRBJ2-7; 7 nucleotides line up with TRBD1. The CDR3 length is 13 residues. V trimming: 5 bases; J trimming: 3 bases; junction bases outside the gene matches: 4. The V gene's germline CDR1 is MNHNS and CDR2 SASEGT. The CDR3 sequence: CASSRTGVYEQYF. The DNA of the CDR3 is TGTGCCAGCAGTCGGACAGGCGTCTACGAGCAGTACTTC.

This clonotype was detected a few times. The rearrangement links TRBV20-1 to TRBJ1-5; no definite D call. Trimming left V 0 bases short and J 5 bases short, with 8 bases between. This CDR3 is built from 13 residues. The germline V gene has CDR1 DFQATT and CDR2 SNEGSKA (reference sequence). The CDR3 region is CSARDPADQPQHF. DNA for the CDR3: TGCAGTGCTAGAGACCCGGCCGATCAGCCCCAGCATTTT.

This CDR3 reads CASSPPRDKSTDTQYF. In DNA form, the CDR3 reads TGTGCCAGCTCACCACCCCGGGACAAGAGCACAGATACGCAGTATTTT. The V gene is TRBV18, the J gene TRBJ2-3; a weak D match, TRBD1 (6 bases). The CDR3 covers 16 residues. Looked up from germline, CDR1 is KGHSH and CDR2 is LQKENI. The ends were cut back, 0 bases at V and 0 bases at J, with 10 bases in the middle.